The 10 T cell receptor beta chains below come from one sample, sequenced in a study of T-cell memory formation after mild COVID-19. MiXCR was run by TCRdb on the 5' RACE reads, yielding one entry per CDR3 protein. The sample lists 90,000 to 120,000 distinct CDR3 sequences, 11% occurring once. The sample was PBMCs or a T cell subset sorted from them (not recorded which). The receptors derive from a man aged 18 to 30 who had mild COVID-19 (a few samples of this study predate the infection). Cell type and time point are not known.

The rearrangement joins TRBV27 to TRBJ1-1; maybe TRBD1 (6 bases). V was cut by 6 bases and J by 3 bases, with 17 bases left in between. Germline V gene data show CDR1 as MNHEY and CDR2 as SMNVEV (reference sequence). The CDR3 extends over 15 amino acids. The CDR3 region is CASRMGQMLDTEAFF. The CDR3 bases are TGTGCCAGCAGGATGGGACAAATGCTGGACACTGAAGCTTTCTTT.

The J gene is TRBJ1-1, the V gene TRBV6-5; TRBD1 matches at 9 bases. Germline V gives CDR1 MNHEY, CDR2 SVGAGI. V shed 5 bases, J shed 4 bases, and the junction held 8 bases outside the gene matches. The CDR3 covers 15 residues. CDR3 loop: CASSIQGAKGTEAFF. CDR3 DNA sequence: TGTGCCAGCAGTATACAGGGGGCCAAGGGCACTGAAGCTTTCTTT.

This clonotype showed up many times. The CDR3 nucleotides are TGTGCCAGCAGCCTCTTAGATACGCAGTATTTT. It codes for CASSLLDTQYF. The chain combines TRBV12-3 or TRBV12-4 with TRBJ2-3, with D uncertain. Deletions cut 6 bases from V and 5 bases from J, with 6 bases between. The CDR3 totals 11 residues.

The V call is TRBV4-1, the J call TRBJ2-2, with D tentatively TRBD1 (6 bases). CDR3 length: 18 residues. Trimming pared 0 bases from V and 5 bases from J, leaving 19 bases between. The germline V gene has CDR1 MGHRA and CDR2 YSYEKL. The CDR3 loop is CASSQDKARGRRTGELFF. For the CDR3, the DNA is TGCGCCAGCAGCCAAGATAAGGCCAGGGGAAGAAGGACCGGGGAGCTGTTTTTT.

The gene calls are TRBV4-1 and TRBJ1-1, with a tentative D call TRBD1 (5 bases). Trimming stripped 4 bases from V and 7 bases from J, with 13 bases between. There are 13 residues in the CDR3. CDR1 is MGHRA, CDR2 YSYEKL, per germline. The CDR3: CASSPGGFREAFF. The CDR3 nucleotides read TGCGCCAGCAGCCCCGGGGGGTTTCGTGAAGCTTTCTTT.

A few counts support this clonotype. The CDR3, as DNA: TGCGCCAGCAGCTTGGAGCACAACTTAAACGCGAACACCGGGGAGCTGTTTTTT. The encoded protein is CASSLEHNLNANTGELFF. The rearrangement links TRBV5-1 to TRBJ2-2; no clear D. Germline V gene lookup returns CDR1 SGHRS and CDR2 YFSETQ. The CDR3 totals 18 residues. V shed 0 bases and J shed 0 bases, with 15 bases lying between them.

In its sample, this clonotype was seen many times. CDR3 sequence reads: CASSSGGGGGELFF. CDR3 coding DNA: TGCGCCAGCAGCTCCGGTGGGGGCGGCGGGGAGCTGTTTTTT. V gene TRBV5-1 combines with J gene TRBJ2-2, with D possibly being TRBD1 (6 bases). The germline gives CDR1 SGHRS, CDR2 YFSETQ. The CDR3 contains 14 residues. V gave up 3 bases and J gave up 7 bases, with 13 bases separating them.

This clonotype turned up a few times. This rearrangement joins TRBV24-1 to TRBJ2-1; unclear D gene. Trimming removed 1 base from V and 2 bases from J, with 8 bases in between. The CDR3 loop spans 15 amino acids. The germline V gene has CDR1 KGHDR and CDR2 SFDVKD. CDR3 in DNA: TGTGCCACCAGTGATTTAAAGGCGGCCTACAATGAGCAGTTCTTC. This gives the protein CATSDLKAAYNEQFF.

CDR3 bases: TGCGCCAGCAGCCAAGTAGTAAGCGGGGGGACCCAGTACTTC. Its protein product is CASSQVVSGGTQYF. The genes are TRBV4-3 and TRBJ2-5, with TRBD2 identical over 8 bases. With 1 base clipped from V and 7 bases from J, the junction kept 5 bases outside the gene matches. Germline CDR1 and CDR2: LGHNA and YSLEER. The CDR3 runs 14 residues.

The CDR3: CASSGQGLSTDTQYF. The CDR3 region has the DNA TGTGCCAGCAGCGGACAGGGTCTCAGCACAGATACGCAGTATTTT. The chain is built from TRBV2 and TRBJ2-3, with 8 bases fitting TRBD1. V lost 6 bases and J lost 0; bases outside the gene matches: 5. Looked up from germline, CDR1 is SNHLY and CDR2 is FYNNEI. CDR3 size: 15 residues.